This is a list of T cell receptor beta chains from one sample in a study of OX40 agonist ivuxolimab in advanced cancers. Produced via immunoSEQ multiplex PCR; TCRdb's table is partial and in-frame only. The sample carries around 56,000 clones, about 89% recorded once. The sample here was CD4+ or CD8+ T cells sorted from blood, taken in a trial of the OX40 agonist ivuxolimab. These receptors were obtained from an adult with an advanced solid tumor such as melanoma, head and neck, liver or kidney cancer. Both conserved end residues are part of each CDR3. Each record gives: V gene, CDR3 length, D gene, clone size, J gene, CDR3 protein, CDR3 DNA. D genes are given only for firm matches. A row's size may be missing; if present it is once, few, many or a size class.

V gene: TRBV2
CDR3 length: 16
D gene: TRBD2
clone size: .
J gene: TRBJ2-3
CDR3 protein: CASSENPPGLADTQYF
CDR3 DNA: TGTGCCAGCAGTGAAAACCCTCCGGGACTAGCAGATACGCAGTATTTT

V gene: TRBV19
CDR3 length: 16
D gene: TRBD2
clone size: .
J gene: TRBJ2-7
CDR3 protein: CASSRGLAGGIYEQYF
CDR3 DNA: TGTGCCAGTAGTAGGGGACTAGCGGGAGGAATCTACGAGCAGTACTTC

V gene: TRBV5-1
CDR3 length: 15
D gene: TRBD2
clone size: .
J gene: TRBJ2-1
CDR3 protein: CASSGTSGQSHEQFF
CDR3 DNA: TGCGCCAGCAGCGGAACTAGCGGGCAATCCCATGAGCAGTTCTTC

V gene: TRBV19
CDR3 length: 13
D gene: .
clone size: .
J gene: TRBJ2-3
CDR3 protein: CASSIGSTDTQYF
CDR3 DNA: TGTGCCAGTAGTATAGGGAGCACAGATACGCAGTATTTT

V gene: TRBV9
CDR3 length: 16
D gene: .
clone size: .
J gene: TRBJ1-3
CDR3 protein: CASSAPPGAMRNTIYF
CDR3 DNA: TGTGCCAGCAGCGCCCCTCCGGGGGCCATGAGAAACACCATATATTTT

V gene: TRBV7-2
CDR3 length: 15
D gene: .
clone size: .
J gene: TRBJ2-3
CDR3 protein: CASSLVPGSYDTQYF
CDR3 DNA: TGTGCCAGCAGCTTAGTGCCCGGGTCGTACGATACGCAGTATTTT

V gene: TRBV11-2
CDR3 length: 14
D gene: .
clone size: once
J gene: TRBJ1-3
CDR3 protein: CASSLRGPGNTIYF
CDR3 DNA: TGTGCCAGCAGCTTAAGAGGGCCTGGAAACACCATATATTTT

V gene: TRBV7-2
CDR3 length: 15
D gene: TRBD1
clone size: .
J gene: TRBJ1-1
CDR3 protein: CASTLQTGGWTEAFF
CDR3 DNA: TGTGCCAGCACCTTACAAACAGGGGGATGGACTGAAGCTTTCTTT

V gene: TRBV6-5
CDR3 length: 15
D gene: TRBD1
clone size: .
J gene: TRBJ1-4
CDR3 protein: CASSYGTGETEKLFF
CDR3 DNA: TGTGCCAGCAGTTACGGGACAGGGGAGACTGAAAAACTGTTTTTT

V gene: TRBV15
CDR3 length: 19
D gene: TRBD1
clone size: .
J gene: TRBJ2-7
CDR3 protein: CATYDIGQGAYARAYEQYF
CDR3 DNA: TGTGCCACCTACGATATCGGGCAGGGGGCGTATGCGAGGGCTTACGAGCAGTACTTC

V gene: TRBV21-1
CDR3 length: 15
D gene: .
clone size: .
J gene: TRBJ2-7
CDR3 protein: CASSKDTSSTYEQYF
CDR3 DNA: TGTGCCAGCAGCAAAGATACCAGTAGTACCTACGAGCAGTACTTC

V gene: TRBV9
CDR3 length: 15
D gene: TRBD1
clone size: .
J gene: TRBJ1-1
CDR3 protein: CASSSMTGVNTEAFF
CDR3 DNA: TGTGCCAGCAGCTCTATGACAGGGGTGAACACTGAAGCTTTCTTT

V gene: TRBV6-5
CDR3 length: 15
D gene: TRBD2
clone size: .
J gene: TRBJ2-7
CDR3 protein: CASSYGLAETYEQYF
CDR3 DNA: TGTGCCAGCAGTTACGGGCTAGCGGAAACCTACGAGCAGTACTTC

V gene: TRBV10-3
CDR3 length: 14
D gene: TRBD2
clone size: .
J gene: TRBJ2-2
CDR3 protein: CAVGLAEHTGELFF
CDR3 DNA: TGTGCCGTGGGACTAGCGGAACACACCGGGGAGCTGTTTTTT

V gene: TRBV9
CDR3 length: 15
D gene: TRBD1
clone size: once
J gene: TRBJ2-5
CDR3 protein: CASSVGQGDWETQYF
CDR3 DNA: TGTGCCAGCAGCGTAGGGCAGGGGGATTGGGAGACCCAGTACTTC

V gene: TRBV19
CDR3 length: 17
D gene: .
clone size: .
J gene: TRBJ1-5
CDR3 protein: CASSIGRGGAAGQPQHF
CDR3 DNA: TGTGCCAGTAGTATAGGCCGTGGGGGCGCAGCCGGCCAGCCCCAGCATTTT

V gene: TRBV7-2
CDR3 length: 14
D gene: .
clone size: .
J gene: TRBJ1-2
CDR3 protein: CASSLVGESYGYTF
CDR3 DNA: TGTGCCAGCAGCTTAGTTGGGGAGTCATATGGCTACACCTTC

V gene: TRBV29-1
CDR3 length: 12
D gene: .
clone size: .
J gene: TRBJ2-1
CDR3 protein: CSVDRSYNEQFF
CDR3 DNA: TGCAGCGTTGACAGATCCTACAATGAGCAGTTCTTC

V gene: TRBV11-1
CDR3 length: 13
D gene: .
clone size: .
J gene: TRBJ2-5
CDR3 protein: CASSFDNQETQYF
CDR3 DNA: TGTGCCAGCAGCTTCGACAACCAAGAGACCCAGTACTTC

V gene: TRBV10-3
CDR3 length: 12
D gene: .
clone size: .
J gene: TRBJ1-4
CDR3 protein: CAISATNEKLFF
CDR3 DNA: TGTGCCATCAGCGCAACTAATGAAAAACTGTTTTTT

V gene: TRBV18
CDR3 length: 15
D gene: TRBD1
clone size: .
J gene: TRBJ1-5
CDR3 protein: CASSPGTGVDQPQHF
CDR3 DNA: TGTGCCAGCTCACCGGGGACAGGGGTGGATCAGCCCCAGCATTTT

V gene: TRBV29-1
CDR3 length: 16
D gene: TRBD1
clone size: .
J gene: TRBJ2-3
CDR3 protein: CSVEALGTGGTDTQYF
CDR3 DNA: TGCAGCGTTGAAGCCCTCGGGACAGGGGGCACAGATACGCAGTATTTT

V gene: TRBV19
CDR3 length: 17
D gene: TRBD1
clone size: once
J gene: TRBJ2-5
CDR3 protein: CASSIAWDRVTTETQYF
CDR3 DNA: TGTGCCAGTAGTATAGCGTGGGACAGGGTAACTACAGAGACCCAGTACTTC

V gene: TRBV13
CDR3 length: 12
D gene: .
clone size: .
J gene: TRBJ2-5
CDR3 protein: CASSLREETQYF
CDR3 DNA: TGTGCCAGCAGCTTGCGGGAAGAGACCCAGTACTTC

V gene: TRBV10-1
CDR3 length: 12
D gene: .
clone size: .
J gene: TRBJ2-1
CDR3 protein: CASSPGYNEQFF
CDR3 DNA: TGCGCCAGCAGCCCGGGATACAATGAGCAGTTCTTC

V gene: TRBV27
CDR3 length: 15
D gene: .
clone size: .
J gene: TRBJ2-7
CDR3 protein: CASTALGGRFYEQYF
CDR3 DNA: TGTGCCAGCACTGCACTGGGGGGGCGCTTTTACGAGCAGTACTTC

V gene: TRBV5-4
CDR3 length: 13
D gene: .
clone size: .
J gene: TRBJ2-2
CDR3 protein: CASSLKGAGELFF
CDR3 DNA: TGTGCCAGCAGCTTAAAGGGGGCCGGGGAGCTGTTTTTT

V gene: TRBV28
CDR3 length: 16
D gene: .
clone size: .
J gene: TRBJ1-1
CDR3 protein: CASSFNSIGQNTEAFF
CDR3 DNA: TGTGCCAGCAGTTTCAACTCAATTGGACAGAACACTGAAGCTTTCTTT

V gene: TRBV5-6
CDR3 length: 15
D gene: .
clone size: .
J gene: TRBJ2-1
CDR3 protein: CASSSDPGGYNEQFF
CDR3 DNA: TGTGCCAGCAGCTCTGACCCCGGGGGATACAATGAGCAGTTCTTC

V gene: TRBV29-1
CDR3 length: 10
D gene: .
clone size: .
J gene: TRBJ1-2
CDR3 protein: CSASLEGYTF
CDR3 DNA: TGCAGCGCCTCTTTGGAGGGCTACACCTTC

V gene: TRBV18
CDR3 length: 17
D gene: TRBD1
clone size: .
J gene: TRBJ2-7
CDR3 protein: CASSPPGQGGGAYEQYF
CDR3 DNA: TGTGCCAGCTCACCACCGGGACAGGGGGGAGGCGCCTACGAGCAGTACTTC

V gene: TRBV27
CDR3 length: 16
D gene: .
clone size: once
J gene: TRBJ2-2
CDR3 protein: CASSLSHRGGTGELFF
CDR3 DNA: TGTGCCAGCAGTTTATCGCACAGGGGAGGCACCGGGGAGCTGTTTTTT

V gene: TRBV7-8
CDR3 length: 14
D gene: TRBD1
clone size: .
J gene: TRBJ2-7
CDR3 protein: CASSLGQGSNEQYF
CDR3 DNA: TGTGCCAGCAGCTTAGGACAGGGTAGTAACGAGCAGTACTTC

V gene: TRBV7-2
CDR3 length: 15
D gene: TRBD2
clone size: .
J gene: TRBJ2-3
CDR3 protein: CASSTSGGYADTQYF
CDR3 DNA: TGTGCCAGCAGCACTAGCGGAGGGTACGCAGATACGCAGTATTTT

V gene: TRBV27
CDR3 length: 14
D gene: .
clone size: .
J gene: TRBJ2-7
CDR3 protein: CASSLYASVYEQYF
CDR3 DNA: TGTGCCAGCAGTTTATATGCTAGTGTTTACGAGCAGTACTTC

V gene: TRBV5-1
CDR3 length: 18
D gene: TRBD2
clone size: .
J gene: TRBJ2-2
CDR3 protein: CASSSLAGLVASTGELFF
CDR3 DNA: TGCGCCAGCAGCTCACTTGCTGGACTAGTCGCGAGCACCGGGGAGCTGTTTTTT

V gene: TRBV4-3
CDR3 length: 19
D gene: .
clone size: .
J gene: TRBJ2-2
CDR3 protein: CASSQDPGIVARNTGELFF
CDR3 DNA: TGCGCCAGCAGCCAAGATCCGGGGATTGTAGCGAGGAACACCGGGGAGCTGTTTTTT

V gene: TRBV4-3
CDR3 length: 15
D gene: .
clone size: .
J gene: TRBJ1-2
CDR3 protein: CASSQELEGRAGYTF
CDR3 DNA: TGCGCCAGCAGCCAGGAATTAGAGGGTCGGGCTGGCTACACCTTC

V gene: TRBV28
CDR3 length: 15
D gene: TRBD1
clone size: .
J gene: TRBJ2-1
CDR3 protein: CASSTPGQGAQEQFF
CDR3 DNA: TGTGCCAGCAGTACACCGGGACAGGGGGCTCAGGAGCAGTTCTTC

V gene: TRBV15
CDR3 length: 14
D gene: TRBD1
clone size: few
J gene: TRBJ2-3
CDR3 protein: CATSRGQGPDTQYF
CDR3 DNA: TGTGCCACCAGCAGGGGACAGGGGCCAGATACGCAGTATTTT

V gene: TRBV6-5
CDR3 length: 13
D gene: .
clone size: .
J gene: TRBJ2-7
CDR3 protein: CASSYSSSYEQYF
CDR3 DNA: TGTGCCAGCAGTTACTCTAGTTCCTACGAGCAGTACTTC

V gene: TRBV11-2
CDR3 length: 16
D gene: TRBD2
clone size: .
J gene: TRBJ2-1
CDR3 protein: CASSPASGRARNEQFF
CDR3 DNA: TGTGCCAGCAGCCCCGCTAGCGGGAGGGCCCGCAATGAGCAGTTCTTC

V gene: TRBV11-3
CDR3 length: 19
D gene: .
clone size: .
J gene: TRBJ1-4
CDR3 protein: CASSSAGPGGRGANEKLFF
CDR3 DNA: TGTGCCAGCAGCTCAGCGGGCCCGGGGGGGCGAGGTGCTAATGAAAAACTGTTTTTT

V gene: TRBV14
CDR3 length: 14
D gene: TRBD1
clone size: .
J gene: TRBJ1-3
CDR3 protein: CASSFGQGGNTIYF
CDR3 DNA: TGTGCCAGCAGTTTCGGACAGGGCGGAAACACCATATATTTT

V gene: TRBV9
CDR3 length: 14
D gene: .
clone size: .
J gene: TRBJ2-5
CDR3 protein: CASSVTGRGETQYF
CDR3 DNA: TGTGCCAGCAGCGTGACAGGGAGGGGCGAGACCCAGTACTTC